Below are 3 T cell receptor beta chains sequenced from a single sample in a study of T cell responses to AZD1222 COVID-19 vaccine. Clones were sequenced by immunoSEQ multiplex PCR, and TCRdb holds only the in-frame ones, with some missing. Of 40,000 to 60,000 clones in the sample, approximately 79% were seen once. The material was peripheral blood, obtained on day 0 of MenACWY control vaccination. The source of these receptors is an adult in good health.

The rearrangement joins TRBV21-1 to TRBJ2-5. TRBV21-1 corresponds to a pseudogene. This CDR3 spans 14 amino acids. CDR3 sequence: CASSKALDMETQYF. CDR3 bases: TGTGCCAGCAGCAAAGCGCTGGATATGGAGACCCAGTACTTC.

The chain joins TRBV9 to TRBJ1-2, with D possibly being TRBD1 (5 bases). Between the trimmed V and J ends, which lost 0 bases and 4 bases, there was a span of 10 bases. This CDR3 has 14 amino acids. The V gene's germline CDR1 is SGDLS and CDR2 YYNGEE. CDR3 residues: CASSVGRGSYGYTF. The DNA of the CDR3 is TGTGCCAGCAGCGTAGGTAGGGGAAGCTATGGCTACACCTTC. Variable domain in full (rest from reference TRBV9 and TRBJ1-2): DSGVTQTPKHLITATGQRVTLRCSPRSGDLSVYWYQQSLDQGLQFLIQYYNGEERAKGNILERFSAQQFPDLHSELNLSSLELGDSALYFCASSVGRGSYGYTFGSGTRLTVV.

This chain joins TRBV2 and TRBJ2-1; no reliable D call. This CDR3 comprises 13 residues. V lost 1 base and J 5 bases, leaving 6 bases between the germline ends. Germline CDR1 and CDR2: SNHLY and FYNNEI. CDR3 DNA sequence: TGTGCCAGCAGTGAAGTCTCTGACAATGAGCAGTTCTTC. As protein: CASSEVSDNEQFF.